This T cell receptor beta chain was sequenced in a study of blood T cell repertoires in COVID-19. About the research overall: Researchers got acute and convalescent COVID-19 samples from the United States, Italy and Spain. From T cells, B-cell-depleted T cells, or PBMCs came the material, which was cDNA or gDNA.

Adults between about 18 and 95 years of age took part from more than 20 US areas. Sequenced by immunoSEQ multiplex PCR; TCRdb stores in-frame clones only, minus some. Among under 250,000 clones, approximately 83% were seen once, and the ten largest hold about 4.8%. The CDR3 spans 16 residues. The germline V gene encodes CDR1 LGHDT and CDR2 YNNKEL (reference sequence). The ends lost 0 bases at V and 3 bases at J; junction bases unmatched: 4. The V call is TRBV3-1 (or the pseudogene TRBV3-2), the J call TRBJ2-3, with 9 nucleotides matching TRBD2. The sequenced sample was PBMCs or T cells enriched from blood (not recorded which). This clonotype originated in a woman in her 50s who had been exposed to COVID-19. CDR3 sequence reads: CASSQDGLAGTDTQYF. In nucleotides, the CDR3 is TGTGCCAGCAGCCAAGATGGGCTAGCGGGGACAGATACGCAGTATTTT.